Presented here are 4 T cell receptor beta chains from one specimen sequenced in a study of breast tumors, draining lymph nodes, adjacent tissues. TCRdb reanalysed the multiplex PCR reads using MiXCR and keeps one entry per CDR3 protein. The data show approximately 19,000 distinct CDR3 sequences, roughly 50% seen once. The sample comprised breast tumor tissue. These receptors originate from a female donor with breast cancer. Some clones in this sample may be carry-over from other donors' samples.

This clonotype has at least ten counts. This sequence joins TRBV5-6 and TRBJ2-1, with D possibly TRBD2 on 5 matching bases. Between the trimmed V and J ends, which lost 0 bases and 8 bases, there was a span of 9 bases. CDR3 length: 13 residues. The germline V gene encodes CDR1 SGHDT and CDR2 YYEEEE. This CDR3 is CASSLVGGDEQFF. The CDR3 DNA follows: TGTGCCAGCAGCTTGGTCGGAGGCGATGAGCAGTTCTTC.

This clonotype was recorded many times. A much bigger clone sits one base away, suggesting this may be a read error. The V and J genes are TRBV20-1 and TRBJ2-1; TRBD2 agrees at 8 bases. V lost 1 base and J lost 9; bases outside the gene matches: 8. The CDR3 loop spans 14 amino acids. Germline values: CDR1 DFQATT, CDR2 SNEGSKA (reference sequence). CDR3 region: CSARVGLGVTEQFF. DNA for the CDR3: TGCAGTGCTAGAGTGGGACTAGGAGTCACTGAGCAGTTCTTC.

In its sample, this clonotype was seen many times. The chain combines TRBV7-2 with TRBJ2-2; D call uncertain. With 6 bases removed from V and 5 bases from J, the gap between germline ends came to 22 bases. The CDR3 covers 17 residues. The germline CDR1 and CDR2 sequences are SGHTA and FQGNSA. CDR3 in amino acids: CASRSRVNFLGTGELFF. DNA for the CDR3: TGTGCCAGCAGATCTAGGGTCAACTTTTTAGGGACCGGGGAGCTGTTTTTT.

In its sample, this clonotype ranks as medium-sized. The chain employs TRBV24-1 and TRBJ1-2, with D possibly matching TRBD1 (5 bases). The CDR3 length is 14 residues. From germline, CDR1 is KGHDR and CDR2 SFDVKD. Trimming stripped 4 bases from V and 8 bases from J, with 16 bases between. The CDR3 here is CATSDAREGKGYTF. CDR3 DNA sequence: TGTGCCACCAGTGACGCCCGGGAGGGGAAAGGCTACACCTTC.